The entry that follows covers one TCR beta chain sequence. What this receptor recognizes is not known. There are no base qualities to consult, and no much larger clone falls within one base. CDR1 is given as SGHNT and CDR2 as YYREEE, both from the germline V gene (reference sequence). The germline V end is reduced by 0 bases and the J end by 2 bases; junction bases left unmatched: 5. Reading from cysteine to phenylalanine, the CDR3 counts 15 amino acids. Solely the CDR3 DNA is kept, with 45 bases framed from the first base. The record originates from a study of shared clonotypes between healthy human individuals (dated by TCRdb to the early 2020s). Regarding the study in general: The cohort comprised a couple of women and a few men aged 18 to 49 years. For each donor, three plates each were used for CD4 naive and CD4 memory, two plates were used for CD8 naive, and one plate was used for CD8 memory. To estimate repertoire size and how much clonotypes are shared between individuals, the study performed deep sequencing of blood TCR repertoires from roughly five healthy adults. To increase sequencing depth and limit assay-specific biases, TCR repertoire library preparation and sequencing were carried out by different laboratories using diverse techniques. Per donor, leukapheresis produced somewhere between about 0.9 and 9 billion PBMCs. The paper as a whole reports these results and caveats: Clonotypes shared by all four sorted-subset donors showed higher generation probabilities than non-shared clonotypes. Pairwise subsampling indicated that sequencing depth was expected to affect the degree of clonotype sharing among donors. About 4.5% of naive CD4, 3.5% of naive CD8, about 2.4% of memory CD4, and about 0.4% of memory CD8 clonotypes were shared across several donors. Because the study included only a small number of donors, the genetic and exposure-history diversity represented was limited. Naive subsets generally had larger estimated clonotype richness than memory subsets did. Sampling was limited to blood, and TCR repertoires in tissue likely differ from TCR repertoires in blood. Rarefaction of sorted-subset datasets indicated incomplete sequencing despite the large sequencing depth.

Using the deep immunoSEQ assay, multiplex PCR amplified TCR CDR3 regions from genomic DNA. Extracted genomic DNA from each cell subset was distributed evenly across all wells of several immunoSEQ 96-well plates, and each plate was treated as a replicate. For sorted subsets, each replicate PCR was loaded with approximately 190 ng genomic DNA, equivalent to 30,000 or so T cell genomes. Purified libraries were quantified with a Qubit 3.0 fluorometer, sized on a Bioanalyzer 2100, and re-quantified with the KAPA Library Quantification kit. Every immunoSEQ 96-well plate was sequenced on a separate single-read 150-cycle Illumina NextSeq 550 flow cell. In the paper's pipeline: Because the immunoSEQ output included only junctional sequences and no quality scores, the filtering could not be the same as the filtering used for full-length reads. Sequences were annotated with PyIR, a Python wrapper for IgBLAST v1.9, using IMGT germline references to assign V/J genes and CDR3. Any read was removed if the V/J assignment was weak (E-value above 1e-6), the CDR3 was missing, or the read contained stop codons, out-of-frame junctions, or ambiguous translated residues. A V3J clonotype was defined by an identical inferred V gene, J gene, and CDR3 amino acid sequence. The percentage overlap between two repertoires was calculated by dividing the number of shared unique clonotypes by the size of the smaller repertoire. Repertoire richness was assessed with RTK rarefaction, the Chao1 estimator, and Recon v2.1 estimates of unobserved clonotypes. Generation probabilities for all TCRbeta clonotypes obtained by the gDNA method from a handful of donors were computed using OLGA. TCRdb re-hosts the immuneACCESS table, in-frame sequences only. Its copies lack some clones; in the studies checked, an unresolved V gene accounts for under half of them, and the cause for the rest is not known. V and J calls and clone size follow that table, whereas D and trimming were derived from the DNA. The sample records approximately 1,500,000 clones, 95% to 99% of which are singletons. Roughly 0.42% of the sample goes to the ten largest clones.

Healthy HIV-negative adults with no recently reported acute infections or vaccinations were included as donors. Every donor was a Caucasian adult residing in Nashville, Tennessee, USA. CD4+ T cells were enriched by magnetic negative selection; naive cells were then positively selected on CD45RA, and the negative fraction formed the memory subset. Blood was obtained by leukapheresis, after which PBMCs were separated by Ficoll-Histopaque density gradient centrifugation and cryopreserved in liquid nitrogen vapor phase. Analytical flow cytometry was used to check the purity and quantity of each magnetically sorted T cell population. From each sorted fraction, genomic DNA was isolated and quantified by UV absorbance on a Nanodrop 2000c.

Rearrangement joined TRBV5-4 to TRBJ2-7; 7 central bases correspond to TRBD2. The sequencing sample was made of naive CD4+ T cells sorted from blood. In the paper's terms, the cell subset or site label means: CD45RA+ positively selected. The receptor's source is a man younger than 45 in good health. The CDR3 amino acid sequence is: CASSLERGTAYEQYF. The DNA sequence is given as TGTGCCAGCAGCTTGGAGCGGGGTACGGCCTACGAGCAGTACTTC.